A selection of T cell receptor beta chains follows, all from one sample in a study of blood T cell repertoires in COVID-19. Generated by immunoSEQ multiplex PCR, the TCRdb table keeps only in-frame clones and is missing some. The data contain 120,000 or so clones, 84% of them singletons. The sample was peripheral blood. The receptor set was obtained from a woman between 25 and 40 years old who had recovered from COVID-19. The CDR3 runs from the conserved cysteine through the conserved F or W. A D gene is named only where the DNA matches it firmly. The listing skips clone size in some rows; elsewhere it reads once, few, many or a size class.

>once|TRBD1|TRBV6-5|TRBJ1-4
CASSSSGTGREKLFF
TGTGCCAGCAGTTCTTCCGGGACAGGCCGCGAAAAACTGTTTTTT
>few|.|TRBV7-8|TRBJ1-1
CASGAGGGLKAFF
TGTGCCAGCGGAGCCGGGGGGGGGCTGAAAGCTTTCTTT
>.|.|TRBV9|TRBJ1-3
CASSVGAHDSGNTIYF
TGTGCCAGCAGCGTAGGGGCACACGACTCTGGAAACACCATATATTTT
>.|TRBD1|TRBV2|TRBJ1-1
CASRWDRGLSGRTEAFF
TGTGCCAGCAGATGGGACAGGGGGCTTTCGGGTCGCACTGAAGCTTTCTTT
>once|.|TRBV11-2|TRBJ2-1
CASSQGSLSYNEQFF
TGTGCCAGCAGCCAGGGAAGCCTCTCCTACAATGAGCAGTTCTTC
>.|TRBD2|TRBV2|TRBJ2-1
CASNPLPGLAGGPLRSYNEQFF
TGTGCCAGCAACCCTTTGCCGGGACTAGCGGGGGGGCCTTTAAGGTCCTACAATGAGCAGTTCTTC
>.|TRBD1|TRBV27|TRBJ2-7
CASSYGQGGYEQYF
TGTGCCAGCAGTTATGGACAGGGGGGTTACGAGCAGTACTTC
>.|.|TRBV30|TRBJ2-5
CAWSRETQYF
TGTGCCTGGAGTCGAGAGACCCAGTACTTC
>.|.|TRBV3-1/TRBV3-2|TRBJ2-5
CASSQNRVPLYQETQYF
TGTGCCAGCAGCCAAAATCGGGTCCCCCTGTACCAAGAGACCCAGTACTTC
>.|TRBD1|TRBV5-4|TRBJ1-1
CASSKGTALNTEAFF
TGTGCCAGCAGCAAAGGGACAGCCTTGAACACTGAAGCTTTCTTT
>few|TRBD1|TRBV19|TRBJ1-4
CASTRQGIATNEKLFF
TGTGCCAGTACTCGACAGGGCATTGCAACTAATGAAAAACTGTTTTTT
>few|TRBD2|TRBV24-1|TRBJ2-2
CATSDFPSGSNGELFF
TGTGCCACCAGTGATTTTCCTAGCGGGAGTAACGGGGAGCTGTTTTTT
>.|TRBD2|TRBV20-1|TRBJ2-2
CSASPAGGMRSGELFF
TGCAGTGCTAGTCCCGCGGGAGGGATGAGGTCCGGGGAGCTGTTTTTT
>.|.|TRBV2|TRBJ2-3
CASSENRVSTDTQYF
TGTGCCAGCAGTGAAAACAGGGTGAGCACAGATACGCAGTATTTT
>.|TRBD1|TRBV28|TRBJ1-5
CASSSLDRVGQPQHF
TGTGCCAGCAGTTCTCTAGACAGGGTCGGGCAGCCCCAGCATTTT
>.|TRBD2|TRBV5-1|TRBJ2-3
CASSLVSGGDTQYF
TGCGCCAGCAGCTTGGTGTCGGGAGGAGATACGCAGTATTTT
>.|.|TRBV15|TRBJ1-5
CATGTAGDQPQHF
TGTGCCACCGGCACGGCAGGGGATCAGCCCCAGCATTTT
>.|TRBD2|TRBV20-1|TRBJ2-2
CSASSGRGNTGELFF
TGCAGTGCTAGTTCGGGGAGGGGAAACACCGGGGAGCTGTTTTTT
>.|.|TRBV27|TRBJ2-1
CAASEAGALGNEQFF
TGTGCCGCATCGGAGGCGGGGGCGTTAGGAAATGAGCAGTTCTTC
>.|.|TRBV18|TRBJ2-5
CASSLTSAPGETQYF
TGTGCCAGCTCTCTAACTTCGGCCCCGGGAGAGACCCAGTACTTC
>.|.|TRBV7-2|TRBJ1-4
CASSQRGPNEKLFF
TGTGCCAGCAGCCAGCGGGGGCCCAATGAAAAACTGTTTTTT
>few|TRBD2|TRBV27|TRBJ2-1
CASSPGTSGNHYNEQFF
TGTGCCAGCAGTCCGGGGACTAGCGGGAATCACTACAATGAGCAGTTCTTC
>.|TRBD1|TRBV5-1|TRBJ1-3
CASSTDRAGNTIYF
TGCGCCAGCAGCACTGACAGGGCGGGAAACACCATATATTTT
>.|.|TRBV11-2|TRBJ1-6
CASSLDGSDSFYNSPLHF
TGTGCCAGCAGCTTAGATGGGTCCGACAGCTTCTATAATTCACCCCTCCACTTT
>.|TRBD1|TRBV5-1|TRBJ1-1
CASSLDGQGMNTEAFF
TGCGCCAGCAGCTTGGATGGACAGGGAATGAACACTGAAGCTTTCTTT